This TCR beta chain was found in a study of Graves' ophthalmopathy and Graves' hyperthyroidism. CDR3 regions of TCR beta were amplified from RNA transcripts. Second-round multiplex PCR followed a first-round RT-PCR using HTBI primers. TCRdb re-called the multiplex PCR reads with MiXCR, one entry per CDR3 protein. The sample yields roughly 410,000 distinct CDR3 sequences, roughly 14% seen once. V was clipped by 3 bases and J by 5 bases; unmatched bases: 6. This CDR3 region has 17 residues. Germline CDR1 reads SGHAT; CDR2 reads FQNNGV. Sequencing input: peripheral blood. The sequence came from a young woman with stable Graves' hyperthyroidism. The rearrangement links TRBV11-2 to TRBJ2-2, with 13 bases that match TRBD2. The CDR3 here is CASSFQLAGGRTGELFF. The CDR3 coding sequence is TGTGCCAGCAGCTTTCAACTAGCGGGGGGGCGAACCGGGGAGCTGTTTTTT.